This T cell receptor (beta chain) was sequenced for a study of post-analysis software for immune sequencing data. Study context: Secondary progressive, relapsing-remitting and progressive-relapsing multiple sclerosis were among the included disease courses.

Per the germline V gene, CDR1 is SGHAT and CDR2 is FQNNGV. The CDR3 has 14 amino acids. Unmatched junction bases numbered 3, after V lost 4 bases and J lost 5 bases. This clonotype is a singleton in its sample. Its antigen is currently unknown. Study-level results: Roughly 5 TRBV segments were significantly more frequent in patients than in controls. TRBV5-6, TRBV5-1 and TRBV20-1 were among these segments.

Included in the TCR beta cDNA libraries were unique molecular identifiers. TCRdb re-called the PCR reads through MiXCR, storing one row per CDR3 protein. The table has fewer than 600,000 distinct CDR3 sequences, roughly 45% seen once; the top ten hold about 12%. The chain recombines TRBV11-2 with TRBJ2-3, with 10 bases that match TRBD2. This sequence was found in a girl aged 5 to 17 with multiple sclerosis. Sample: blood. The CDR3 DNA reads as TGTGCCAGCAGCTCTAGCGGGAGTATAGATACGCAGTATTTT. Translation gives CASSSSGSIDTQYF.